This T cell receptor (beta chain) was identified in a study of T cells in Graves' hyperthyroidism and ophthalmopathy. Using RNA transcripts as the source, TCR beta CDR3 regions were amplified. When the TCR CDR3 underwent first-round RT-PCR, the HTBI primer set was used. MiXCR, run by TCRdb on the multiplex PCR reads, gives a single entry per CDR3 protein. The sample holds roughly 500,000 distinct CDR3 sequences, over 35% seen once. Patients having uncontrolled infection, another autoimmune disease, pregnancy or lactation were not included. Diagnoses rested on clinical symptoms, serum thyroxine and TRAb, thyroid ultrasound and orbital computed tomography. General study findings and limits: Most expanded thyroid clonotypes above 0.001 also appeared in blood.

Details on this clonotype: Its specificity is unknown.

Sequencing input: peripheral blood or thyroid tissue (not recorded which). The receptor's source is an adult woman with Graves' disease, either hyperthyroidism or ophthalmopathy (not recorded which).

CDR3 DNA sequence: TGCAGCGTTGAGGGACAGGGGACAGAGACCCAGTACTTC. Translating it yields CSVEGQGTETQYF. The chain links TRBV29-1 to TRBJ2-5, with 10 positions matching TRBD1. Germline V lookup: CDR1 SQVTM, CDR2 ANQGSEA. The junction had 2 bases not matched to a gene; V was cut back by 3 bases and J by 4 bases. This CDR3 has 13 amino acids.